This T cell receptor (beta chain) emerged from a study of T cells in Graves' hyperthyroidism and ophthalmopathy. J lost 5 bases, V lost 8 bases, and 17 bases had no gene match. CDR3 length: 17 residues. The germline CDR1 and CDR2 sequences are SEHNR and FQNEAQ (reference sequence). Amplified TCR beta CDR3 regions derived from RNA transcripts. The study used the HTBI primer set for a first-round RT-PCR of the TCR CDR3. TCRdb analysed the multiplex PCR reads with MiXCR anew, one entry per CDR3 protein. Among around 690,000 distinct CDR3 sequences listed, around a sixth were seen once. Graves' hyperthyroidism was deemed stable absent ophthalmopathy progression within 18 months.

This chain connects TRBV7-9 to TRBJ2-7; TRBD2 matches at 11 bases. Sequenced: blood. The sequence derives from a man aged 45-65 years with Graves' hyperthyroidism. CDR3 protein: CASARGRLAGKKDEQYF. DNA of the CDR3: TGTGCCAGCGCAAGAGGGCGACTAGCGGGAAAGAAGGACGAGCAGTACTTC. Full variable domain (rest looked up from reference TRBV7-9 and TRBJ2-7): DTGVSQNPRHKITKRGQNVTFRCDPISEHNRLYWYRQTLGQGPEFLTYFQNEAQLEKSRLLSDRFSAERPKGSFSTLEIQRTEQGDSAMYLCASARGRLAGKKDEQYFGPGTRLTVT.